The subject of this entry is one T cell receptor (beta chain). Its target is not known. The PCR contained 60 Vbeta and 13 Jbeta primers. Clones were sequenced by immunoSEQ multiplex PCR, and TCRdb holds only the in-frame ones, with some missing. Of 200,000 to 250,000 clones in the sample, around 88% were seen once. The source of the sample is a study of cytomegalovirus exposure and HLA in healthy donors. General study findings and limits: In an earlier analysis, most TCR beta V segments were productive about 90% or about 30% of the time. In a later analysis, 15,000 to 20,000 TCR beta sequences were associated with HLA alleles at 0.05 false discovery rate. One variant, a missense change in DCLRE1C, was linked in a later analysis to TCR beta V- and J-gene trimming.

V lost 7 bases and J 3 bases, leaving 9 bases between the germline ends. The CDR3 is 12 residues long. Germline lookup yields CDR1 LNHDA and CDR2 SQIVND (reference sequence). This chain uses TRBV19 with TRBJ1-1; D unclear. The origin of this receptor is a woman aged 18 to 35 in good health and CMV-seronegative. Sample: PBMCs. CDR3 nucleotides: TGTGCCAGTAACAGCGGGTACACTGAAGCTTTCTTT. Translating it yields CASNSGYTEAFF.